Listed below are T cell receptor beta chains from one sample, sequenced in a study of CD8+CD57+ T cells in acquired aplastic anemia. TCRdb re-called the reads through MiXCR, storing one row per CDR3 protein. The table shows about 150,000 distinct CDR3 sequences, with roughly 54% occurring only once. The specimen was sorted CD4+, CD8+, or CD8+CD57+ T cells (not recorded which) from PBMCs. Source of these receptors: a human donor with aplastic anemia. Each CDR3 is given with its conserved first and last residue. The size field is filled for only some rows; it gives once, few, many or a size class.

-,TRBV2,CASSGETEAFF
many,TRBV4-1,CASSQDRARASEAFF
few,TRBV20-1,CSTLAGLETQYF
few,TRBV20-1,CSARGTITDTQYF
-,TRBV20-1,CSAARGVGGTDTQYF
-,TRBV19,CASTYSGTTQETQYF
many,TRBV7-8,CASSLGSISRFNEKLFF
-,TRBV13,CATHLEGQLNTEAFF
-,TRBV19,CASSQGEDNSPLHF
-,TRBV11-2,CASSSTQGANYGYTF
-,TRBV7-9,CASSLNLRGYTF
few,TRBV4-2,CASSQDAGEGNQLQHF
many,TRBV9,CASSSRRGGQEQFF
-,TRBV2,CASSEASTDTQYF
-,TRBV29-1,CSVGTGGAKGYTF
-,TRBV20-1,CSARLLAQETQYF
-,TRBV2,CASSDRGHEQYF
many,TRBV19,CASSIADLETQYF
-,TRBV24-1,CATSDAGVETGELFF
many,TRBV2,CASSGLQGPNQPQHF
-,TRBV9,CASSGPRTGGSPLHF
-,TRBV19,CASSIPGTEKTQYF
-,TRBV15,CATSTDAGAPSYEQYF
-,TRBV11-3,CASRLRGPSSPLHF
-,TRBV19,CASSQGTGLNEKLFF
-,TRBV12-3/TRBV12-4,CASSLVWGGGAAGEQYF
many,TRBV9,CASSTVGDRARGVPLHF
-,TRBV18,CASSPVLPGLTGNTIYF